Following are 4 T cell receptor beta chains from one sample sequenced in a study of T cell responses to AZD1222 COVID-19 vaccine. Profiling relied on immunoSEQ multiplex PCR, and the TCRdb table lists in-frame clones only, not all of them. Seen here are under 150,000 clones, under 95% observed once, and the top ten hold approximately 3%. Sequencing used peripheral blood, obtained on day 0 of AZD1222 vaccination. The receptors here all came from an adult in good health.

The gene calls are TRBV3-1 (or the pseudogene TRBV3-2) and TRBJ2-7, with 7 bases fitting TRBD1. Per the germline V gene, CDR1 is LGHDT and CDR2 is YNNKEL (reference sequence). V was pared by 2 bases and J by 7 bases, with 14 bases of the junction left unmatched. CDR3 length equals 16 residues. The DNA for the CDR3 is TGTGCCAGCAGCCAACCCGCCGGGACAGCCCCCTGGGAGCAGTACTTC. It is translated as CASSQPAGTAPWEQYF.

The rearrangement links TRBV5-4 to TRBJ1-2, with a weak D call TRBD1 (6 bases). Germline V gene sequence: CDR1 SGHNT, CDR2 YYREEE (reference sequence). The CDR3 has 14 amino acids. V was pared by 4 bases and J by 0 bases, with 10 bases between. CDR3 coding DNA: TGTGCCAGCAGCCCTGGACAGACTAACTATGGCTACACCTTC. Its protein is CASSPGQTNYGYTF.

The gene calls are TRBV11-2 and TRBJ1-3, with 8 positions matching TRBD1. The CDR3 consists of 19 residues. Germline assignment: CDR1 SGHAT and CDR2 FQNNGV. The ends lost 4 bases at V and 5 bases at J; junction bases unmatched: 19. Written as DNA, the CDR3 is TGTGCCAGCAGCTCCACCCGTTTTGAGACAGGGGCGAAACGAAACACCATATATTTT. Translating it yields CASSSTRFETGAKRNTIYF.

The chain has TRBV19 and TRBJ1-1, with 8 bases identical to TRBD1. V was clipped by 5 bases and J by 1 base; unmatched bases: 6. Germline CDR1 is LNHDA and CDR2 is SQIVND (reference sequence). CDR3 length: 15 amino acids. CDR3 amino acids: CASSAGQVANTEAFF. CDR3 nucleotides: TGTGCCAGTAGTGCGGGACAGGTCGCGAACACTGAAGCTTTCTTT.